Reported below is one T cell receptor (beta chain). The antigen is not known. Stated treatment: some 20 received Ad26.COV2.S at low or high dose, single or two shots; about 5 received placebo; per-sample allocation not given. Day 63 after the first vaccine or placebo injection was the time point for sampling. This specimen belongs to a study of Ad26.COV2.S vaccination and SARS-CoV-2 variants. Study-level results: Substantial response breadth was reportedly seen for spike-specific CD8+ and CD4+ T cells after vaccination. Researchers reported similar non-spike TCR breadth in vaccine and placebo recipients. Higher spike-specific TCR breadth was found in vaccine recipients than in placebo recipients.

Produced via immunoSEQ multiplex PCR; TCRdb's table is partial and in-frame only. Among about 500,000 clones listed, nearly 90% were seen once. J gave up 3 bases and V 6 bases, and 5 bases lay outside the gene matches. The CDR3 runs 14 residues. Germline CDR1 MNHNS, CDR2 SASEGT. The clonotype comes from a person between 18 and 65 years old who received the Ad26.COV2.S COVID-19 vaccine or a placebo. Sequencing was performed on peripheral blood, taken in a trial of Ad26.COV2.S vaccine versus placebo. This chain connects TRBV6-1 to TRBJ2-7, with 10 positions matching TRBD2. The CDR3 here is CASSPGLARYEQYF. For the CDR3, the DNA is TGTGCCAGCAGCCCGGGACTAGCGCGCTACGAGCAGTACTTC.